The entry that follows covers one T cell receptor (beta chain) sequence. Produced via immunoSEQ multiplex PCR; TCRdb's table is partial and in-frame only. This sample carries roughly 63,000 clones, roughly nine tenths of them seen once, and the ten largest clones take approximately 1.5%. J gave up 6 bases and V 3 bases, and 7 bases lay outside the gene matches. From germline, CDR1 is SGHTS and CDR2 YDEGEE. This CDR3 contains 15 residues. This sample is drawn from a study of control samples from healthy donors and cancer patients. The sequence derives from a middle-aged man with colorectal cancer. Specimen: PBMCs. The V gene is TRBV5-8, the J gene TRBJ2-5, with 11 bases lining up with TRBD1. For the CDR3, the DNA is TGTGCCAGCAGCTCCCGGGACAGGGGGTCGAAGACCCAGTACTTC. This codes for CASSSRDRGSKTQYF.